The clone carrying this TCR beta chain came up many times. This record comes from a study of human T cells and chemical hapten exposure. This sample's time point: patch test 3, about 24 weeks after DPC sensitization. The treatment: therapeutic diphenylcyclopropenone sensitization with weekly scalp DPC. TCRdb called the RACE reads again in MiXCR, with one record for every CDR3 protein. The sample includes about 190,000 distinct CDR3 sequences, about 22% of them seen just once. This CDR3 has 20 amino acids. J lost 3 bases, V lost 0 bases, and 8 bases had no gene match. From germline, CDR1 is MNHEY and CDR2 SVGAGI.

The source of this sequence is a woman between 35 and 50 years old with alopecia areata. Some clones in this sample may be carry-over from other donors' samples. The chain combines TRBV6-5 with TRBJ2-2, with 15 bases lining up with TRBD2. Here the sequenced sample was whole blood, taken in connection with sensitization to the hapten diphenylcyclopropenone (DPC). The chain's CDR3 is CASSYSWTSGRARDTGELFF. DNA of the CDR3: TGTGCCAGCAGTTACTCATGGACTAGCGGGAGGGCCAGGGACACCGGGGAGCTGTTTTTT.